The 28 T cell receptor beta chains given below trace back to one sample, sequenced in a study of identical twins. TCRdb re-called the 5' RACE reads through MiXCR, storing one row per CDR3 protein. The sample lists fewer than 650,000 distinct CDR3 sequences, about 7.1% seen once, with 1.5% to 2% in the top ten. These same data were also listed under a study on yellow fever vaccine responses in identical twins.

Sequenced: PBMCs. The receptor set was obtained from a woman under 30 in good health.

Ten or more counts support this clonotype. As DNA, the CDR3 is TGTGCCATCCGTCGCGACAGGGCTGGCGGGGAGCTGTTTTTT. Its translation: CAIRRDRAGGELFF. This chain connects TRBV10-3 to TRBJ2-2, with 7 positions matching TRBD1. CDR1 and CDR2 (germline): ENHRY, SYGVKD. The CDR3 consists of 14 residues. Germline trimming cut 8 bases from V and 7 bases from J; bases unmatched to any gene: 10.

This clonotype was recorded at least ten times. The rearrangement uses TRBV2 and TRBJ2-4, with unresolved D. Trimming took off 5 bases at V and 9 bases at J, with 26 bases between the two ends. This CDR3 spans 17 amino acids. Germline V gene data show CDR1 as SNHLY and CDR2 as FYNNEI. The CDR3 protein is CASSPHIVGWVRSIQYF. In nucleotides, the CDR3 is TGTGCCAGCAGTCCACACATTGTGGGGTGGGTCCGGAGCATTCAGTACTTC. Variable domain in full (rest from reference TRBV2 and TRBJ2-4): EPEVTQTPSHQVTQMGQEVILRCVPISNHLYFYWYRQILGQKVEFLVSFYNNEISEKSEIFDDQFSVERPDGSNFTLKIRSTKLEDSAMYFCASSPHIVGWVRSIQYFGAGTRLSVL.

The rearrangement links TRBV12-3 or TRBV12-4 to TRBJ1-5; D unresolved. The V end was cut by 6 bases, the J end by 7 bases, with 13 bases between. The CDR3 covers 13 residues. The CDR3 sequence is CASSDLETQPQHF. CDR3 bases: TGTGCCAGCAGCGATCTTGAGACCCAGCCCCAGCATTTT.

The V call is TRBV9, the J call TRBJ2-7, with 10 bases fitting TRBD1. V was pared by 3 bases and J by 4 bases, with 4 bases of the junction left unmatched. The CDR3 has 14 residues. CDR1 and CDR2 from the germline V gene are SGDLS and YYNGEE. CDR3 sequence: CASSGGDRGYEQYF. CDR3 nucleotide sequence: TGTGCCAGCAGCGGGGGGGACAGGGGTTACGAGCAGTACTTC.

This clonotype came up a few times. The chain has TRBV7-6 and TRBJ2-1; D remains unclear. The V gene lost 0 bases and the J gene lost 9 bases, with 9 bases spanning the gap. This CDR3 has 13 amino acids. Germline values: CDR1 SGHVS, CDR2 FNYEAQ. CDR3 DNA sequence: TGTGCCAGCAGCTTAGCCCCATTCGTTGAGCAGTTCTTC. Its translation is CASSLAPFVEQFF. Combining the CDR3 with reference TRBV7-6 and TRBJ2-1 gives the whole variable domain GAGVSQSPRYKVTKRGQDVALRCDPISGHVSLYWYRQALGQGPEFLTYFNYEAQQDKSGLPNDRFSAERPEGSISTLTIQRTEQRDSAMYRCASSLAPFVEQFFGPGTRLTVL.

This chain joins TRBV5-1 and TRBJ2-3; a possible D gene is TRBD2 (6 bases). The germline CDR1 and CDR2 sequences are SGHRS and YFSETQ. This CDR3 has 15 residues. V gave up 1 base and J gave up 4 bases, with 13 bases separating them. CDR3 sequence (DNA): TGCGCCAGCAGCTTGCCGCAGGGCGGGGCAGATACGCAGTATTTT. Translated, it gives CASSLPQGGADTQYF.

CDR3 nucleotide sequence: TGTGCCAGCAGCAGCGACAGGCCGAGGGGCAATGAGCAGTTCTTC. Residues: CASSSDRPRGNEQFF. The rearrangement uses TRBV3-1 and TRBJ2-1, with D tentatively TRBD1 (6 bases). V was pared by 5 bases and J by 6 bases, with 17 bases between. The germline gives CDR1 LGHDT, CDR2 YNNKEL (reference sequence). The CDR3 runs 15 residues.

This clonotype was observed many times. The chain links TRBV20-1 to TRBJ2-5; no firm D call. V shed 0 bases and J shed 5 bases, with 16 bases lying between them. Germline V gene data show CDR1 as DFQATT and CDR2 as SNEGSKA (reference sequence). The CDR3 consists of 15 residues. CDR3 amino acids: CSARDQAWVVETQYF. The CDR3 coding sequence is TGCAGTGCTAGAGACCAGGCCTGGGTAGTTGAGACCCAGTACTTC.

This clonotype was detected only a few times. The CDR3 DNA reads TGTGCCAGCAGCGCCGCTGATGAAAAACTGTTTTTT. This encodes CASSAADEKLFF. The chain combines TRBV9 with TRBJ1-4; D unresolved. The CDR3 extends over 12 amino acids. V gave up 3 bases and J gave up 6 bases, with 6 bases separating them. The germline V gene encodes CDR1 SGDLS and CDR2 YYNGEE.

This clonotype was seen a few times. The chain uses TRBV20-1 and TRBJ2-1; 13 nucleotides match TRBD2. The CDR3 contains 14 residues. With 2 bases clipped from V and 10 bases from J, the junction kept 5 bases outside the gene matches. The V gene's germline CDR1 is DFQATT and CDR2 SNEGSKA (reference sequence). CDR3 in amino acids: CSARPGLAGDEQFF. In DNA, the CDR3 is TGCAGTGCTAGACCTGGACTAGCGGGAGACGAGCAGTTCTTC.

This clonotype was counted many times. The J gene is TRBJ2-7, the V gene TRBV20-1; 7 bases align to TRBD1. The CDR3 extends over 12 amino acids. CDR1 DFQATT and CDR2 SNEGSKA come from the germline V gene (reference sequence). In DNA, the CDR3 is TGCAGTGCTAAAGACAGGGTATACGGGCAGTACGTC. Its protein is CSAKDRVYGQYV.

The V call is TRBV28, the J call TRBJ2-7, with TRBD1 matching 8 bases. J was trimmed by 1 base and V by 5 bases; bases with no gene match: 13. There are 17 residues in the CDR3. Germline values: CDR1 MDHEN, CDR2 SYDVKM. The CDR3 DNA reads as TGTGCCAGCAGTCCCGGACAGGGTTTTTACAGATCCTACGAGCAGTACGTC. Its protein product is CASSPGQGFYRSYEQYV.

In its sample, this clonotype was seen many times. This chain uses TRBV7-3 with TRBJ2-7; tentatively, D is TRBD2 (5 bases). Per the germline V gene, CDR1 is SGHTA and CDR2 is FQGTGA. Between the trimmed V and J ends, which lost 0 bases and 9 bases, there was a span of 12 bases. The CDR3 totals 13 residues. The CDR3 sequence: CASSLTREAGQYF. CDR3 DNA sequence: TGTGCCAGCAGCTTAACTCGTGAGGCGGGGCAGTACTTC.

Of note for this clonotype: Since a much larger clone is just one base distant, this may be a read error. A read error is likely, as this CDR3 ends without the conserved phenylalanine or tryptophan. The chain carries TRBV15 and TRBJ2-1, with 12 bases fitting TRBD2. Germline CDR1 is LNHNV and CDR2 is YYDKDF (reference sequence). The V gene end was trimmed by 0 bases and the J gene end by 4 bases; junction bases not matched to a gene: 4. The CDR3 totals 17 residues. The CDR3 DNA follows: TGTGCCACCAGCAGAGAATCCGGGACTAGCGGGTACAATGAGCAGTTCCTC. Protein: CATSRESGTSGYNEQFL.

The gene calls are TRBV10-3 and TRBJ2-5, with a possible D match to TRBD1 (5 bases). This CDR3 has 13 residues. Deletions cut 5 bases from V and 5 bases from J, with 12 bases between. From germline, CDR1 is ENHRY and CDR2 SYGVKD. The CDR3, as DNA: TGTGCCATCAGTCCCCCGTCAGGGGAGACCCAGTACTTC. Its translation is CAISPPSGETQYF.

The chain uses TRBV6-1 and TRBJ2-7; D is unresolved. Germline V CDR1 and CDR2: MNHNS, SASEGT. The V end was cut by 6 bases, the J end by 1 base, with 13 bases between. This CDR3 spans 14 amino acids. CDR3: CASRALHISYEQYV. The CDR3 DNA reads as TGTGCCAGCAGAGCCCTCCACATTTCCTACGAGCAGTACGTC.

This clonotype was seen at least ten times. The V call is TRBV21-1, the J call TRBJ1-5. TRBV21-1 has pseudogene status. This CDR3 is built from 14 residues. The chain's CDR3 is CASSATDRNQPQHF. The DNA of the CDR3 is TGTGCCAGCAGCGCTACCGACCGGAATCAGCCCCAGCATTTT.

The chain combines TRBV6-2 or TRBV6-3 with TRBJ1-1; 10 bases match TRBD1. CDR1 and CDR2 (germline): MNHEY, SVGEGT. This CDR3 has 16 residues. V gave up 5 bases and J gave up 6 bases; unmatched junction bases: 12. The CDR3 region has the DNA TGTGCCAGCAGTACCGGCCCACTGGGACAGGGGCCTGAAGCTTTCTTT. Residues: CASSTGPLGQGPEAFF.

Many counts were recorded for this clonotype. The chain carries TRBV5-1 and TRBJ2-7; the D call may be TRBD1 or TRBD2 (5 bases each). Looked up from germline, CDR1 is SGHRS and CDR2 is YFSETQ. CDR3 length equals 15 residues. V lost 4 bases and J lost 2, with 16 bases in between. Here the CDR3 DNA reads TGCGCCAGCAGCCGGGGTGTTTGGGGGACCTACGAGCAGTACTTC. Protein product: CASSRGVWGTYEQYF.

This clonotype turned up a few times. The V and J genes are TRBV11-2 and TRBJ2-1; no clear D gene. CDR3 size: 15 residues. Per the germline V gene, CDR1 is SGHAT and CDR2 is FQNNGV. V lost 1 base and J 0 bases, leaving 7 bases between the germline ends. The CDR3 protein is CASSLVSLSYNEQFF. The CDR3 bases are TGTGCCAGCAGCTTAGTCAGCCTCTCCTACAATGAGCAGTTCTTC.

This chain uses TRBV7-9 with TRBJ2-7, with TRBD2 identical over 11 bases. The CDR3 is 17 residues long. Germline CDR1 reads SEHNR; CDR2 reads FQNEAQ (reference sequence). V was clipped by 5 bases and J by 0 bases; unmatched bases: 9. The CDR3 bases are TGTGCCAGCAGCACGATTAGCGGGAGGGCCCCCTCCTACGAGCAGTACTTC. Translated, it gives CASSTISGRAPSYEQYF.

This chain connects TRBV10-3 to TRBJ2-1, with D possibly TRBD2 on 6 matching bases. The V end was cut by 7 bases, the J end by 5 bases, with 12 bases between. The CDR3 contains 13 residues. Germline CDR1 ENHRY, CDR2 SYGVKD. CDR3: CAIKASDDNEQFF. The CDR3 coding sequence is TGTGCCATCAAGGCTAGCGATGACAATGAGCAGTTCTTC.

There are a few counts of this clonotype. This chain uses TRBV20-1 with TRBJ1-5, with TRBD1 matching over 7 bases. The CDR3 totals 14 residues. Germline V gives CDR1 DFQATT, CDR2 SNEGSKA (reference sequence). J lost 6 bases, V lost 2 bases, and 7 bases had no gene match. Here the CDR3 reads CSARKGTALQPQHF. CDR3 nucleotides: TGCAGTGCTAGAAAAGGGACAGCCCTTCAGCCCCAGCATTTT.

This clonotype was detected a few times. This rearrangement joins TRBV29-1 to TRBJ2-2; D may be TRBD1 (6 bases). Trimming left V 7 bases short and J 1 base short, with 10 bases between. The CDR3 has 13 residues. The germline CDR1 and CDR2 sequences are SQVTM and ANQGSEA. CDR3 in amino acids: CSGTTGNTGELFF. The CDR3 DNA is TGCAGCGGGACGACAGGGAACACCGGGGAGCTGTTTTTT.

This clonotype was seen repeatedly, ten times or more. The J gene is TRBJ2-5, the V gene TRBV6-1; D is ambiguous. The germline V gene encodes CDR1 MNHNS and CDR2 SASEGT. V lost 2 bases and J 3 bases, leaving 10 bases between the germline ends. This CDR3 comprises 14 residues. The DNA of the CDR3 is TGTGCCAGCAGTGAAATCGTGCAGAAAGAGACCCAGTACTTC. Its protein product is CASSEIVQKETQYF.

The chain is built from TRBV6-1 and TRBJ1-1, with 8 bases matching TRBD1. The CDR3 is made up of 15 amino acids. V was pared by 6 bases and J by 3 bases, with 9 bases of the junction left unmatched. Germline V gene sequence: CDR1 MNHNS, CDR2 SASEGT. The CDR3 loop is CASSRQGQLYTEAFF. The DNA for the CDR3 is TGTGCCAGCAGCCGACAGGGGCAGCTCTACACTGAAGCTTTCTTT.

This clonotype was counted many times. The J gene is TRBJ2-7, the V gene TRBV7-6; D may be TRBD2 (5 bases). Germline V gene sequence: CDR1 SGHVS, CDR2 FNYEAQ. V was trimmed by 2 bases and J by 5 bases, leaving 19 bases between them. This CDR3 has 16 residues. CDR3 in amino acids: CASSLMSSEVSHEQYF. CDR3 sequence (DNA): TGTGCCAGCAGCTTAATGAGTAGCGAGGTTTCCCACGAGCAGTACTTC.

This clonotype was recorded many times. This chain connects TRBV6-1 to TRBJ1-2, with TRBD1 as a possible D gene (5 bases). The CDR3 covers 13 residues. Germline CDR1 reads MNHNS; CDR2 reads SASEGT. V shed 7 bases and J shed 1 base, with 10 bases lying between them. The CDR3 sequence: CASMRGSNYGYTF. The CDR3, as DNA: TGTGCCAGCATGAGGGGAAGTAACTATGGCTACACCTTC.